The TCR beta chain described here comes from a study of T cells in Graves' hyperthyroidism and ophthalmopathy. The study's findings and limits: Separating ophthalmopathy from stable hyperthyroidism was achieved by a 13 V-J model.

TCR beta CDR3 regions were amplified from RNA. Primed by the HTBI set, a first-round RT-PCR was run on the TCR CDR3. TCRdb itself ran the multiplex PCR reads through MiXCR, one entry per CDR3 protein. The repertoire holds fewer than 400,000 distinct CDR3 sequences, with around a sixth as singletons. The CDR3 spans 14 residues. The J segment lost 4 bases and the V segment lost 3 bases, leaving 3 bases of the junction unmatched. The germline V gene has CDR1 MDHEN and CDR2 SYDVKM. Disease duration under 2 months; hyperthyroidism patients were aged 18 to 65. This clonotype was found many times. The antigen is not known.

V and J are TRBV28 and TRBJ1-2, with 9 bases lining up with TRBD1. Sequenced material: blood. The source is a woman aged 18 to 35 with Graves' hyperthyroidism that later progressed to Graves' ophthalmopathy. The CDR3 sequence is CASSFGTGTYGYTF. The CDR3 DNA is TGTGCCAGCAGTTTCGGGACAGGGACCTATGGCTACACCTTC.